The sequence of this T cell receptor (beta chain) was determined in a study of shared clonotypes between healthy human individuals. Overall study results and limits: The authors sampled blood alone, and tissue repertoires likely differ.

Using 200 ng DNA, 32,000 or so T cell genomes, the sorted-subset replicate PCRs were run. Per the original data handling: ImmunoSEQ junction-only sequences lacked quality scores, so their filtering differed. Sequencing was performed with immunoSEQ multiplex PCR; in TCRdb, only in-frame clones are kept and a portion is missing. V, J and clone size are those of that table, while D and trimming were read from the DNA. The table has some 2,000,000 clones, roughly 94% seen once. CDR1 and CDR2 from the germline V gene are MNHEY and SVGAGI. Trimming took 6 bases from V and 6 from J; bases not matched to a gene: 9. This CDR3 contains 15 residues. In regard to this clone: The antigen remains undetermined.

This chain uses TRBV6-5 with TRBJ2-1; 9 bases map to TRBD1. The source is a man aged 18 to 30 in good health. Sequences were obtained from naive CD4+ T cells sorted from blood. The subset denotes: CD45RA+ positively selected. The CDR3 nucleotides read TGTGCCAGCAGATCAACAGGGGGCCGTAGCAATGAGCAGTTCTTC. This translates into CASRSTGGRSNEQFF.